This TCR beta chain was documented in a study of control samples from healthy donors and cancer patients. Here immunoSEQ multiplex PCR was the method, and the copy in TCRdb shows in-frame clones only, minus some. In the table there are tens of thousands of clones, more than 85% of which are singletons. Sequences were obtained from PBMCs. The clonotype comes from a man younger than 40 with colorectal cancer.

The CDR3 loop is CASRVPVDIVMHGYTF. The CDR3 DNA reads TGTGCCAGCAGGGTACCGGTGGACATAGTTATGCATGGCTACACCTTC. This chain uses TRBV11-2 with TRBJ1-2, with TRBD1 as a possible D gene (5 bases). This CDR3 contains 16 residues. V lost 6 bases, J lost 6 bases, and 23 bases lay in between. Looked up from germline, CDR1 is SGHAT and CDR2 is FQNNGV.